Listed here is a single TCR beta chain. Its specificity is not known. These data are taken from a study of T cells in Graves' hyperthyroidism and ophthalmopathy. Study-level information: Peripheral blood was obtained at initial diagnosis, preceding any treatment.

Study-wide points: Blood shared most expanded thyroid clonotypes above 0.001.

Amplified regions were TCR beta CDR3 sequences from RNA transcripts. The primer set for the first-round RT-PCR of the TCR CDR3 was HTBI. MiXCR, applied by TCRdb to the multiplex PCR reads, yields one record per CDR3 protein. The data show some 460,000 distinct CDR3 sequences, around a sixth seen once. Uncontrolled infections, other autoimmune diseases, pregnancy or lactation led to exclusion of patients. The diagnostic basis comprised clinical symptoms, serum thyroxine and TRAb, thyroid ultrasound and orbital computed tomography. Trimming shortened V by 7 bases and J by 4 bases, and 13 bases separated the two germline ends. This CDR3 spans 14 amino acids. Germline loops: CDR1 MNHNS, CDR2 SASEGT.

The sample comprised blood. The sequence came from a woman aged 18-29 years with Graves' hyperthyroidism. The J gene is TRBJ2-2, the V gene TRBV6-1; perhaps TRBD2 as D (7 bases). The CDR3 DNA sequence: TGTGCCAGCATAGCTGGGGGGGCCACCGGGGAGCTGTTTTTT. It specifies CASIAGGATGELFF.